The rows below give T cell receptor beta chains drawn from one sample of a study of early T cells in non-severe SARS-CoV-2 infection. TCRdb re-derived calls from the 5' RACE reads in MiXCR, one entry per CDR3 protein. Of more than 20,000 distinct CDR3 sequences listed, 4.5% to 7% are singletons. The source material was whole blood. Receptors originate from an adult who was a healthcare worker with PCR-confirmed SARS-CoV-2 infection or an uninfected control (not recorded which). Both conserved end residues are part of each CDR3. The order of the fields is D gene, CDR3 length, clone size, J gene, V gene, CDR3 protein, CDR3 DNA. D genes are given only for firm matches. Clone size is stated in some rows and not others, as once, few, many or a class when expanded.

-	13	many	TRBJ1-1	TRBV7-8	CASSLKGDREAFF	TGTGCCAGCAGCTTAAAAGGAGACAGGGAAGCTTTCTTT
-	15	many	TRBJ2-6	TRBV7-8	CASIPRGYGANVLTF	TGTGCCAGCATCCCTCGGGGCTACGGGGCCAACGTCCTGACTTTC
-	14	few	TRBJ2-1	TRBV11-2	CASSLRPNSNEQFF	TGTGCCAGCAGCCTCAGACCCAATAGCAATGAGCAGTTCTTC
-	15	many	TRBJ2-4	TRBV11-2	CASSLGTKAKNIQYF	TGTGCCAGCAGCTTAGGGACTAAAGCCAAAAACATTCAGTACTTC
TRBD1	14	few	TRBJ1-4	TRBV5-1	CASSQGQGHEKLFF	TGCGCCAGCAGCCAGGGACAGGGGCATGAAAAACTGTTTTTT
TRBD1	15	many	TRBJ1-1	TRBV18	CASSSNRDRVTEAFF	TGTGCCAGCTCATCAAACAGGGACAGGGTAACTGAAGCTTTCTTT
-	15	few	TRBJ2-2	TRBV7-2	CASSRDSQSSAELFF	TGTGCCAGCAGCCGGGACTCGCAATCTTCTGCGGAGCTGTTTTTT
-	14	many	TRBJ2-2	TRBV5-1	CASSFAGITGELFF	TGCGCCAGCAGCTTCGCGGGTATCACCGGGGAGCTGTTTTTT
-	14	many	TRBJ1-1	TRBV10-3	CAISETDAPGEAFF	TGTGCCATCAGTGAGACGGACGCACCGGGAGAAGCTTTCTTT
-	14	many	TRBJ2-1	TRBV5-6	CASRLIDNPNEQFF	TGTGCCAGCAGGTTAATAGACAATCCCAATGAGCAGTTCTTC
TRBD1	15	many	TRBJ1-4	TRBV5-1	CASSLGTAANEKLFF	TGCGCCAGCAGCCTTGGGACAGCGGCTAATGAAAAACTGTTTTTT
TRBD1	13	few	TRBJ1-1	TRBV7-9	CASSSPGTVGTFF	TGTGCCAGCAGCTCGCCCGGGACAGTTGGAACTTTCTTT
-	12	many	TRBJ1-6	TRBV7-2	CASSLNNSPLHF	TGTGCCAGCAGCCTCAATAATTCACCCCTCCACTTT
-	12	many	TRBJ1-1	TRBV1	CTSGQGQDEAFF	TGCACCAGCGGTCAGGGTCAGGATGAAGCTTTCTTT
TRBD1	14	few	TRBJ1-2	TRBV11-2	CASSIRDRDYGYTF	TGTGCCAGCAGCATCCGGGACAGGGATTATGGCTACACCTTC
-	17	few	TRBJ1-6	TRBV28	CASSPPTGTPGYSPLHF	TGTGCCAGCAGTCCACCGACTGGGACACCTGGTTATTCACCCCTCCACTTT
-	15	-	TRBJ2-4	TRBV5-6	CASSFQGLAQNIQYF	TGTGCCAGCAGTTTTCAGGGGCTAGCCCAAAACATTCAGTACTTC
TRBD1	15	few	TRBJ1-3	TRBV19	CASRGQAISGNTIYF	TGTGCCAGTAGGGGACAGGCCATCTCTGGAAACACCATATATTTT
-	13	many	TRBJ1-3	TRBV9	CASSPPTGNTIYF	TGTGCCAGCAGTCCACCAACTGGAAACACCATATATTTT
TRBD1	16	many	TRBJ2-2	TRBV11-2	CASSVRTGWNTGELFF	TGTGCCAGCAGCGTACGGACAGGCTGGAACACCGGGGAGCTGTTTTTT
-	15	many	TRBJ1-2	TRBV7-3	CASSPDAGAYDGYTF	TGTGCCAGCAGCCCAGACGCTGGGGCCTATGATGGCTACACCTTC
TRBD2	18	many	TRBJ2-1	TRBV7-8	CASSLGLAGTSSYNEQFF	TGTGCCAGCAGCTTGGGACTAGCGGGGACGAGCTCCTACAATGAGCAGTTCTTC
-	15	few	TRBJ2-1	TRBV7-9	CASSSRAPGNNEQFF	TGTGCCAGCAGCTCTCGTGCGCCCGGCAACAATGAGCAGTTCTTC
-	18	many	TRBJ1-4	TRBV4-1	CASSQVGSPFATNEKLFF	TGCGCCAGCAGCCAAGTCGGTTCTCCGTTTGCAACTAATGAAAAACTGTTTTTT
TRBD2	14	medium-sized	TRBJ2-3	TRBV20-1	CSARTSGGTDTQYF	TGCAGTGCTAGGACTAGCGGGGGCACAGATACGCAGTATTTT
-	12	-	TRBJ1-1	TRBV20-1	CSCYRDLREAFF	TGCAGCTGCTACAGGGACCTCCGAGAAGCTTTCTTT
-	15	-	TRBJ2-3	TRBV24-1	CATSDQSSSTDTQYF	TGTGCCACCAGTGATCAATCAAGTAGCACAGATACGCAGTATTTT
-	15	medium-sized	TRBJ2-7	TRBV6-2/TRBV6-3	CASSYSFPEIYEQYF	TGTGCCAGCAGTTACTCGTTTCCCGAGATCTACGAGCAGTACTTC
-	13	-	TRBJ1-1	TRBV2	CASTSRGRTEAFF	TGTGCCAGCACCTCCAGGGGCCGCACTGAAGCTTTCTTT
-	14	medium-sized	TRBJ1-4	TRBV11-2	CASSHRAPNEKLFF	TGTGCCAGCAGCCACAGGGCCCCTAATGAAAAACTGTTTTTT
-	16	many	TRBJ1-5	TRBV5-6	CASSLSKGGSNQPQHF	TGTGCCAGCAGCTTGAGCAAGGGAGGGAGCAATCAGCCCCAGCATTTT
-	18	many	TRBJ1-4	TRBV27	CASSLFRPMGQDGEKLFF	TGTGCCAGCAGTTTATTCCGACCGATGGGACAAGACGGGGAAAAACTGTTTTTT
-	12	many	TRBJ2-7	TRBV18	CASSPGFDEQYF	TGTGCCAGCTCACCAGGGTTCGACGAGCAGTACTTC
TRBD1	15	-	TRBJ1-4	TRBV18	CASSPSSGGLEKLFF	TGTGCCAGCTCTCCTTCGTCAGGGGGCCTGGAAAAACTGTTTTTT
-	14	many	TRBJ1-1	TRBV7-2	CASSLSRTSTEAFF	TGTGCCAGCAGCTTATCACGTACCAGCACTGAAGCTTTCTTT
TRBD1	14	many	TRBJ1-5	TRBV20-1	CSATGQGDNQPQHF	TGCAGTGCTACCGGTCAGGGGGACAATCAGCCCCAGCATTTT
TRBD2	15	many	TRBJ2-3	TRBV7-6	CASSQAGGISDTQYF	TGTGCCAGCAGCCAAGCGGGGGGCATCTCAGATACGCAGTATTTT
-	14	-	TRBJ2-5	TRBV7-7	CASSLTEKQETQYF	TGTGCTAGCAGCTTAACGGAAAAGCAAGAGACCCAGTACTTC
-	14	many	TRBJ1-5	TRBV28	CASNGGPYNQPQHF	TGTGCCAGCAACGGCGGGCCCTACAATCAGCCCCAGCATTTT
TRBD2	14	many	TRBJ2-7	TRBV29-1	CSVRGGLGSYEQYF	TGCAGCGTTCGGGGGGGACTGGGCTCCTACGAGCAGTACTTC
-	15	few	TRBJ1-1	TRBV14	CASASLGSVNTEAFF	TGTGCCAGCGCCTCTTTGGGGTCAGTGAACACTGAAGCTTTCTTT
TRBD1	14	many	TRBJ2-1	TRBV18	CASSPTETGYEQFF	TGTGCCAGCTCACCGACGGAGACAGGGTATGAGCAGTTCTTC
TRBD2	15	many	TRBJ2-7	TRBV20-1	CSASRLAGGPYEQYF	TGCAGTGCTTCGCGACTAGCGGGGGGCCCCTACGAGCAGTACTTC
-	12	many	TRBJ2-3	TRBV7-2	CASSFPGTREYF	TGTGCCAGCAGCTTCCCCGGGACTCGAGAGTATTTT
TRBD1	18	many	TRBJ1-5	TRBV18	CASSPPNSRGRRDQPQHF	TGTGCCAGCTCACCTCCAAATTCCAGGGGGCGAAGAGATCAGCCCCAGCATTTT
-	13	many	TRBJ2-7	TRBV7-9	CASSSLTVYEQYF	TGTGCCAGCAGCTCGCTGACAGTCTACGAGCAGTACTTC
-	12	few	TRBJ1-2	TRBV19	CASSMGGYGYTF	TGTGCCAGTAGTATGGGGGGCTATGGCTACACCTTC